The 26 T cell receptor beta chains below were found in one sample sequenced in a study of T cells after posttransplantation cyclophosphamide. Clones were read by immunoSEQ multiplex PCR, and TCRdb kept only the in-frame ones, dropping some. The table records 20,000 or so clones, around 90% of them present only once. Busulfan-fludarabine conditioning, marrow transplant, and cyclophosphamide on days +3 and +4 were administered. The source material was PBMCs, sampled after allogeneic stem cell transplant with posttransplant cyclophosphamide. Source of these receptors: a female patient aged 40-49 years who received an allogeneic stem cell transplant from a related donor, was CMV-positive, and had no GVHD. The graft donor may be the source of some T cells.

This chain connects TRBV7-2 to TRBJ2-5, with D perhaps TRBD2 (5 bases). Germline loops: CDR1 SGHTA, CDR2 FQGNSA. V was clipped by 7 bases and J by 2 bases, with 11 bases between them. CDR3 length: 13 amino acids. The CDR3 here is CASNARGQETQYF. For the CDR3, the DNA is TGTGCCAGCAACGCCCGGGGACAAGAGACCCAGTACTTC.

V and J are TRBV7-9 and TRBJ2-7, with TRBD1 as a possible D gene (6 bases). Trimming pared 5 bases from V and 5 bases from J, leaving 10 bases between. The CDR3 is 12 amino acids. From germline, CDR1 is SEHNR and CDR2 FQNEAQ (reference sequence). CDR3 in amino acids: CASSPQGNEQYF. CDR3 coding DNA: TGTGCCAGCAGCCCCCAGGGGAACGAGCAGTACTTC.

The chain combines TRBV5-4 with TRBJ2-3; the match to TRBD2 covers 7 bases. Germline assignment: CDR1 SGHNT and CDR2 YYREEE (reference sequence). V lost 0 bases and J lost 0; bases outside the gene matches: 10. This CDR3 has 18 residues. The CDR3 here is CASSLGHGRRTSTDTQYF. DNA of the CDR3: TGTGCCAGCAGCTTGGGTCACGGGAGGAGAACTAGCACAGATACGCAGTATTTT.

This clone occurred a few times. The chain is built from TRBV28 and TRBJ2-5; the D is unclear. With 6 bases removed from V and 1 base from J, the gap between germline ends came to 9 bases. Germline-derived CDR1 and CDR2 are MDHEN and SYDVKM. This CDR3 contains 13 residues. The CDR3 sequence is CASSHPGQETQYF. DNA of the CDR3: TGTGCCAGCAGCCATCCAGGCCAAGAGACCCAGTACTTC.

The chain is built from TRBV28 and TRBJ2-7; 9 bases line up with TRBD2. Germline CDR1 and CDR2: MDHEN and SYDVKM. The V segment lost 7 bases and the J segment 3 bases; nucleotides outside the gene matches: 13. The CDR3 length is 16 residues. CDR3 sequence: CASTRSPSTSGYEQYF. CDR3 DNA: TGTGCCAGCACCCGTAGCCCCTCGACTAGCGGCTACGAGCAGTACTTC.

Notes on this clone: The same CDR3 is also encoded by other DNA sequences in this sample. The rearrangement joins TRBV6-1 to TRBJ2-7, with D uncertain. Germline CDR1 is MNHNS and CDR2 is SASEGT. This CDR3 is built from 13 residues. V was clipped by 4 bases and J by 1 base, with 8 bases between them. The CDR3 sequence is CASSGYGSYEQYF. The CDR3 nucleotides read TGTGCCAGCAGTGGGTACGGGTCCTACGAGCAGTACTTC.

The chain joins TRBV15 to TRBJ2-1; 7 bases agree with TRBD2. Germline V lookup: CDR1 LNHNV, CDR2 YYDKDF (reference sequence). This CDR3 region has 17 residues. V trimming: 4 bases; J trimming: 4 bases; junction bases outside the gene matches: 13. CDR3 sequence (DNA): TGTGCCACCAGCAAGCCCTCTGGACTAGTCTTATACAATGAGCAGTTCTTC. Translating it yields CATSKPSGLVLYNEQFF.

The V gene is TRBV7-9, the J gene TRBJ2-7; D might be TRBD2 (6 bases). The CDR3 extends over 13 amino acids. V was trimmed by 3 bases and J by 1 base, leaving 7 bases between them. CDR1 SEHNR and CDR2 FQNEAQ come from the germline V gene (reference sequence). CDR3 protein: CASSFGLSYEQYF. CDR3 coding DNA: TGTGCCAGCAGCTTCGGACTATCCTACGAGCAGTACTTC.

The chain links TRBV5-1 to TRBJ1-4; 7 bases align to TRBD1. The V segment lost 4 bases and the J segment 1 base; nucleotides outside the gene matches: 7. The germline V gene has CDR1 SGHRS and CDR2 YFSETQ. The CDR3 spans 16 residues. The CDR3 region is CASSPGQVGTNEKLFF. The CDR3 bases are TGCGCCAGCAGCCCAGGACAGGTCGGAACTAATGAAAAACTGTTTTTT.

The CDR3 DNA is TGTGCCAGCAGTGCGGGCCGGGCCCGAAAATTGTCGGTAGATACGCAGTATTTT. It translates to CASSAGRARKLSVDTQYF. The J gene is TRBJ2-3, the V gene TRBV7-9; possible D gene TRBD2, 5 bases. The V and J ends lost 6 bases and 5 bases respectively, with 27 bases between them. There are 18 residues in the CDR3. Germline V gene sequence: CDR1 SEHNR, CDR2 FQNEAQ (reference sequence). Using reference TRBV7-9 and TRBJ2-3 for the parts outside the CDR3, the full variable domain is DTGVSQNPRHKITKRGQNVTFRCDPISEHNRLYWYRQTLGQGPEFLTYFQNEAQLEKSRLLSDRFSAERPKGSFSTLEIQRTEQGDSAMYLCASSAGRARKLSVDTQYFGPGTRLTVL.

CDR3: CASSVATQLIAGSQETQYF. CDR3 bases: TGTGCCAGCAGCGTAGCTACCCAACTTATAGCGGGAAGCCAAGAGACCCAGTACTTC. The chain has TRBV9 and TRBJ2-5; 8 bases align to TRBD2. The CDR3 totals 19 residues. In germline, CDR1 is SGDLS, CDR2 YYNGEE. V trimming: 0 bases; J trimming: 1 base; junction bases outside the gene matches: 14.

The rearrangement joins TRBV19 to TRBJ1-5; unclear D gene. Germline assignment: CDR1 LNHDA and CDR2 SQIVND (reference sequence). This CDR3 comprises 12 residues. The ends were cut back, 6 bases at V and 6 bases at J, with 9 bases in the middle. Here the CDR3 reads CASSEGGQPQHF. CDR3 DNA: TGTGCCAGTAGCGAGGGAGGTCAGCCCCAGCATTTT.

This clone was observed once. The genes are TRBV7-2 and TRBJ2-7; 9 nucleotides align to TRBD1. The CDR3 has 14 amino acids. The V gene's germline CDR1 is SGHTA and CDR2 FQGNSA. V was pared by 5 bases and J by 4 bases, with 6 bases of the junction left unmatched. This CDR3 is CASSLDRGNYEQYF. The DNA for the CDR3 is TGTGCCAGCAGCCTTGACAGGGGGAATTACGAGCAGTACTTC.

The CDR3 loop reads CASSLNLVDEQFF. The CDR3 DNA sequence: TGTGCCAGCAGTTTAAACTTAGTAGATGAGCAGTTCTTC. The J gene is TRBJ2-1, the V gene TRBV28, with D hard to call. CDR1 MDHEN and CDR2 SYDVKM come from the germline V gene. V was cut by 2 bases and J by 8 bases, with 10 bases left in between. The CDR3 has 13 amino acids. Complete variable domain (other parts from reference TRBV28 and TRBJ2-1): DVKVTQSSRYLVKRTGEKVFLECVQDMDHENMFWYRQDPGLGLRLIYFSYDVKMKEKGDIPEGYSVSREKKERFSLILESASTNQTSMYLCASSLNLVDEQFFGPGTRLTVL.

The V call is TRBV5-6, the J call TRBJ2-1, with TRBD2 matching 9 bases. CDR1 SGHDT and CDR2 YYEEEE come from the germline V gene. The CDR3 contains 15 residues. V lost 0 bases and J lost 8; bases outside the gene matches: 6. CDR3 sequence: CASSLAWREGHEQFF. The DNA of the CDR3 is TGTGCCAGCAGCTTGGCCTGGCGGGAGGGCCATGAGCAGTTCTTC.

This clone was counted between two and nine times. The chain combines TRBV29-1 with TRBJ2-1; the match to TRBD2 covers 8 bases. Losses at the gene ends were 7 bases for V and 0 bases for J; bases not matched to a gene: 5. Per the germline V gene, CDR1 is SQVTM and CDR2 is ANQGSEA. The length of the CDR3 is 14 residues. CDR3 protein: CSEKSGSSYNEQFF. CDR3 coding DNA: TGCAGCGAGAAAAGCGGGAGCTCCTACAATGAGCAGTTCTTC.

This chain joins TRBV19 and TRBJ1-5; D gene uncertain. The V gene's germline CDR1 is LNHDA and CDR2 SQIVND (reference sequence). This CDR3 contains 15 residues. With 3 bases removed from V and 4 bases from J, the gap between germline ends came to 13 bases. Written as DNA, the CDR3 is TGTGCCAGTAGTATTAGTCTTTCACGGAATCAGCCCCAGCATTTT. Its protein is CASSISLSRNQPQHF.

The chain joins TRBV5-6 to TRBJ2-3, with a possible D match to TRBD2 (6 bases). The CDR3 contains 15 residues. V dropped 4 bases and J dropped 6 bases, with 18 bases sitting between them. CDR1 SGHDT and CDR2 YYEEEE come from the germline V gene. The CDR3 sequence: CASSPGLSRGDTQYF. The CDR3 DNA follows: TGTGCCAGCAGCCCGGGACTCTCCCGCGGGGATACGCAGTATTTT.

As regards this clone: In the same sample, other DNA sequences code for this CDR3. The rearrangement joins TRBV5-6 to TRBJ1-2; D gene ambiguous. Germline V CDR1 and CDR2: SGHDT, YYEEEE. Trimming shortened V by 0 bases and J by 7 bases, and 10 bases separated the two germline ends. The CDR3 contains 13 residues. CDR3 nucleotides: TGTGCCAGCAGCTTGGGGAGGGTTGGTGGCTACACCTTC. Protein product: CASSLGRVGGYTF.

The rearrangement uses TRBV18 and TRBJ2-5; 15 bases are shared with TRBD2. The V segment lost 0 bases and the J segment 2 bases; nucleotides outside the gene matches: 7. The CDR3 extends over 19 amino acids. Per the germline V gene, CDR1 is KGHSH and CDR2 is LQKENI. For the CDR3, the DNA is TGTGCCAGCTCACCACCTATGGGACTAGCGGGAGGCCGGCAAGAGACCCAGTACTTC. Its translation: CASSPPMGLAGGRQETQYF. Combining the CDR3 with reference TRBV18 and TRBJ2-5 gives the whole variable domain NAGVMQNPRHLVRRRGQEARLRCSPMKGHSHVYWYRQLPEEGLKFMVYLQKENIIDESGMPKERFSAEFPKEGPSILRIQQVVRGDSAAYFCASSPPMGLAGGRQETQYFGPGTRLLVL.

CDR3 nucleotide sequence: TGTGCCAGCTCACCCCTAGGCACAGATACGCAGTATTTT. Protein sequence: CASSPLGTDTQYF. The rearrangement uses TRBV18 and TRBJ2-3; D is unresolved. Trimming left V 3 bases short and J 1 base short, with 5 bases between. Germline assignment: CDR1 KGHSH and CDR2 LQKENI. The CDR3 contains 13 residues.

CDR3 nucleotide sequence: TGTGCCAGCAGCTTATCAGCGGGAGGCGCAGATACGCAGTATTTT. Translated: CASSLSAGGADTQYF. The chain is built from TRBV7-3 and TRBJ2-3; TRBD2 agrees at 9 bases. V lost 2 bases and J lost 4; bases outside the gene matches: 4. This CDR3 comprises 15 residues. Germline CDR1 SGHTA, CDR2 FQGTGA.

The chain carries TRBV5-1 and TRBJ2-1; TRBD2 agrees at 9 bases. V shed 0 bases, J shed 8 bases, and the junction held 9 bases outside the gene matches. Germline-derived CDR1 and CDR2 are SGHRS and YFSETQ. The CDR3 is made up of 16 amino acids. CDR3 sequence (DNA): TGCGCCAGCAGCTTGGGATTGCGGGAGGGCCTCGATGAGCAGTTCTTC. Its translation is CASSLGLREGLDEQFF.

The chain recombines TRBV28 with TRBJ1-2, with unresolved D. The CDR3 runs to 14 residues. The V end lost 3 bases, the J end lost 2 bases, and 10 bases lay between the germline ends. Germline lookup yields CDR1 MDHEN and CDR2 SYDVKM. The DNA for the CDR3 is TGTGCCAGCAGTTTTGGCAGGATCAACTATGGCTACACCTTC. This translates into CASSFGRINYGYTF.

This chain's CDR3 is CANSAWAANTEAFF. In nucleotides, the CDR3 is TGTGCCAACTCGGCCTGGGCAGCGAACACTGAAGCTTTCTTT. J is TRBJ1-1 and V is TRBV2; no definite D call. CDR3 length equals 14 residues. The V and J ends lost 10 bases and 1 base respectively, with 16 bases between them. The germline V gene encodes CDR1 SNHLY and CDR2 FYNNEI. The complete variable domain, with remaining parts taken from reference TRBV2 and TRBJ1-1, reads EPEVTQTPSHQVTQMGQEVILRCVPISNHLYFYWYRQILGQKVEFLVSFYNNEISEKSEIFDDQFSVERPDGSNFTLKIRSTKLEDSAMYFCANSAWAANTEAFFGQGTRLTVV.

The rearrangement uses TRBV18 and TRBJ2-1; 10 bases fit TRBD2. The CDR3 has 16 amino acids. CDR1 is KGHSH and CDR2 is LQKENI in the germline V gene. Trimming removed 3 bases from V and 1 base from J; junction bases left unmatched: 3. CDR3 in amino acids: CASSPLLAGSYNEQFF. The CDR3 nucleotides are TGTGCCAGCTCACCCCTACTAGCGGGATCCTACAATGAGCAGTTCTTC.